This T cell receptor beta chain came from a study of cytomegalovirus exposure and HLA in healthy donors. Study outcomes and limitations: The study designated some 180 TCR beta chains cytomegalovirus-associated. A few CMV-associated chains were confirmed in vitro to be specific for CMV antigens.

It was with 60 Vbeta and 13 Jbeta primers that the PCR ran. Measured with immunoSEQ multiplex PCR; TCRdb has only the in-frame clones, and not every one. This sample has 100,000 to 150,000 clones, with roughly four fifths found just once. Of note for this clone: Its matching antigen is unknown.

The trim removed 3 bases at V and 5 bases at J, leaving 9 bases unmatched. The germline V gene has CDR1 SQVTM and CDR2 ANQGSEA. The CDR3 totals 14 residues. Sequencing was performed on PBMCs. The chain is built from TRBV29-1 and TRBJ2-7, with TRBD2 matching over 8 bases. The receptor was derived from a woman in her 50s in good health and CMV-seronegative. For the CDR3, the DNA is TGCAGCGTTGAGGCGGGCGGGAGGAAGCACGAGCAGTACTTC. Encoded protein: CSVEAGGRKHEQYF.